This TCR beta chain stems from a study of blood T cells in healthy people across ages. A second about 7 to 12 cycle PCR used barcoded and J-beta primers. TCRdb analysed the 5' RACE reads with MiXCR anew, one entry per CDR3 protein. The sample records more than 600,000 distinct CDR3 sequences, 25% being singletons. Germline V gene data show CDR1 as SQVTM and CDR2 as ANQGSEA. Trimming shortened V by 1 base and J by 11 bases, and 12 bases separated the two germline ends. The CDR3 spans 11 residues. These data also formed part of another study, on T cells of mothers and their children. That paper adds: At about 1.6 ug per 15 ul, all of the extracted RNA went into cDNA synthesis. The study obtained over 9.5 million TCR beta CDR3 reads per mother and a few million per child. Thymic selection molds TCR recombination products alike in related and unrelated pairs.

The source material was blood. The chain combines TRBV29-1 with TRBJ2-7, with D perhaps assigned TRBD1 or TRBD2 (5 bases each). The clonotype comes from a boy between 5 and 17 years old in good health. As DNA, the CDR3 is TGCAGCGTTGAAGGAGGGGCCGGCAAGTACTTC. Translated: CSVEGGAGKYF.